This paragraph reports one T cell receptor (beta chain). Its antigen is not known. These data belong to a study of cytomegalovirus exposure and HLA in healthy donors. The CDR3 length is 15 residues. Assay: immunoSEQ multiplex PCR; the TCRdb copy retains only in-frame clones and omits some. The sample has fewer than 200,000 clones, approximately 81% seen once. The donors were part of the roughly 110-subject validation cohort, which stood apart from the roughly 700-subject first cohort. Whole-study results and caveats: CMV antigen specificity was confirmed in vitro for a few CMV-associated chains.

Sequencing was carried out using PBMCs. This chain connects TRBV1 to TRBJ2-1; the D segment call TRBD2 is taken from the table without a DNA check. TRBV1 is deemed a pseudogene. The source of this sequence is a man younger than 35 in good health and CMV-seropositive. CDR3: CTSSHRRDTDNEQFF. The CDR3 DNA reads as TGCACCAGCAGCCACCGGCGGGATACGGACAATGAGCAGTTCTTC.